These T cell receptor beta chains were read from a single sample in a study of blood T cells in healthy people across ages. TCRdb recomputed calls from the 5' RACE reads with MiXCR, one row per CDR3 protein. This table holds 950,000 to 1,200,000 distinct CDR3 sequences, around two fifths found once. The sequencing input was blood. The receptors stem from a man aged 18 to 35 in good health. CDR3s include the opening cysteine and the closing phenylalanine or tryptophan. D genes are given only for firm matches. Size values are once, few and many counts, or a class for expanded clones, and some rows have none.

CASSGQGLRPTGELFF,TGTGCCAGCAGTGGACAGGGATTACGGCCTACCGGGGAGCTGTTTTTT,few,TRBJ2-2,TRBV2,TRBD1
CASRPSGGTNYGYTF,TGTGCCAGCAGACCCTCAGGGGGAACTAACTATGGCTACACCTTC,few,TRBJ1-2,TRBV7-2,TRBD1
CASSQAGPQGIQYF,TGCGCCAGCAGCCAGGCCGGGCCCCAGGGCATTCAGTACTTC,NA,TRBJ2-4,TRBV4-3,NA
CAISPQPRSNTEAFF,TGTGCCATCAGTCCTCAACCCCGGTCGAACACTGAAGCTTTCTTT,NA,TRBJ1-1,TRBV10-3,NA
CASSLGHGEAQYF,TGTGCCAGCAGTTTAGGTCATGGGGAGGCCCAGTACTTC,NA,TRBJ2-5,TRBV28,NA
CAWSVSQSYEQYF,TGTGCCTGGAGTGTAAGTCAGAGCTACGAGCAGTACTTC,NA,TRBJ2-7,TRBV30,NA
CASSDPVSGANVLTF,TGTGCCAGCAGTGACCCCGTCTCTGGGGCCAACGTCCTGACTTTC,NA,TRBJ2-6,TRBV2,NA
CASSQDYNEQYF,TGTGCCAGCAGCCAGGACTACAATGAGCAGTACTTC,many,TRBJ2-7,TRBV4-2,NA
CASTRSGGGQPQHF,TGTGCCAGCACTAGATCAGGGGGCGGACAGCCCCAGCATTTT,NA,TRBJ1-5,TRBV12-3/TRBV12-4,TRBD1
CASGQIDSTDTQYF,TGTGCCAGCGGACAAATAGACAGCACAGATACGCAGTATTTT,NA,TRBJ2-3,TRBV5-5,NA
CASSQDLSGKETQYF,TGTGCCAGCAGCCAAGATCTTAGCGGCAAAGAGACCCAGTACTTC,NA,TRBJ2-5,TRBV4-2,NA
CASSPDYEQFF,TGTGCCAGCAGCCCTGACTATGAGCAGTTCTTC,few,TRBJ2-1,TRBV7-2,NA